The entry below describes one TCR beta chain. The antigen remains unidentified. Sequencing used immunoSEQ multiplex PCR; TCRdb keeps in-frame clones, though not all of them. This table has about 74,000 clones, roughly 86% appearing once. This sample stems from a study of a mutant IDH1 vaccine in newly diagnosed glioma. The time point is: week 35, safety follow-up. It was 300 ug of mutant IDH1 20-mer peptide that made up each vaccine dose, given with topical imiquimod. The germline V and J ends were trimmed by 7 bases and 1 base, with 11 bases remaining between them. The CDR3 runs to 14 residues. The germline CDR1 and CDR2 sequences are MNHNS and SASEGT.

The sample here was PBMCs, taken from a glioma patient whose treatment included an IDH1 peptide vaccine. The TCR originated in a man aged 30-40 years with glioma. V and J are TRBV6-1 and TRBJ1-5; D gene uncertain. The CDR3 nucleotides read TGTGCCAGCACGGGCCGAGGGAGCAATCAGCCCCAGCATTTT. Translation gives CASTGRGSNQPQHF.